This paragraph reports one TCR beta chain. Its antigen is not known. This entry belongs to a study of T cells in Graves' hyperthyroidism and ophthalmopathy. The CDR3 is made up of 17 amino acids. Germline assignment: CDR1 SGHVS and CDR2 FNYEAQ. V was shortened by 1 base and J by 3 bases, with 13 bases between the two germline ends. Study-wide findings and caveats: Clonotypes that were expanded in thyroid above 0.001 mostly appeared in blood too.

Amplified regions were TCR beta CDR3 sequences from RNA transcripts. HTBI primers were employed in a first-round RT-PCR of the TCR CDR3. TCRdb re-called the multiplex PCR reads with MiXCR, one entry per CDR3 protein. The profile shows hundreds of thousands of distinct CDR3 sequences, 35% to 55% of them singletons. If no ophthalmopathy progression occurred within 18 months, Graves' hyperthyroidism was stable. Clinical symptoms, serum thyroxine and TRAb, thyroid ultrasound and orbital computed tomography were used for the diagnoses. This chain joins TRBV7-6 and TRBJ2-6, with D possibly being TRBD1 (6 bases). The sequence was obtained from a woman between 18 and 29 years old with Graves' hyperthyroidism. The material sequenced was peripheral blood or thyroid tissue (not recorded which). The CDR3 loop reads CASSLVRGGIGANVLTF. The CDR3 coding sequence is TGTGCCAGCAGCTTAGTTCGAGGGGGAATTGGGGCCAACGTCCTGACTTTC.